This TCR beta chain was profiled in a study of a mutant IDH1 vaccine in newly diagnosed glioma. Study-level information: Patients were pretreated with radiotherapy, temozolomide, or both, mostly both.

As for time point: baseline, week 1 (first vaccination visit). Documented treatment: pre-vaccination baseline after standard-of-care therapy. Diagnosis in the donors showed new WHO grade 3 or 4 astrocytomas that were IDH1-mutant and ATRX-lost. Looked up from germline, CDR1 is MNHEY and CDR2 is SMNVEV (reference sequence). This CDR3 is 13 amino acids long. The J segment lost 3 bases and the V segment lost 8 bases, leaving 5 bases of the junction unmatched. The assay was immunoSEQ multiplex PCR, and TCRdb's table has in-frame clones only and misses some. The sample shows around 54,000 clones, approximately 81% of them seen only once.

The source of this sequence is a young man with glioma. The J gene is TRBJ2-7, the V gene TRBV27; 9 positions agree with TRBD1. The source material was PBMCs, sampled from a glioma patient treated with radiotherapy, temozolomide or both. CDR3 DNA sequence: TGTGCCAGCGGGACAGGGAGGTTCTACGAGCAGTACTTC. It specifies CASGTGRFYEQYF.